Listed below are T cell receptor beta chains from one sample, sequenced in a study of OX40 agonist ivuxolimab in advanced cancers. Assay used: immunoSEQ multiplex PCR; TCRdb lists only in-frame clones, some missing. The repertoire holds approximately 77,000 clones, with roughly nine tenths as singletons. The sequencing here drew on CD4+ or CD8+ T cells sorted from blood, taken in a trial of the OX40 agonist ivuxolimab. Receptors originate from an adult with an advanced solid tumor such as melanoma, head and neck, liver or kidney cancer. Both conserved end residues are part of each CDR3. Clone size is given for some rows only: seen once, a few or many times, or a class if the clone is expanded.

CDR3aa: CASSPSGGGSYEQYF; abundance: .; j_gene: .; v_gene: TRBV7-3
CDR3aa: CASSLVVSNEQFF; abundance: .; j_gene: TRBJ2-1; v_gene: TRBV7-9
CDR3aa: CAWSPGQGNTGELFF; abundance: .; j_gene: TRBJ2-2; v_gene: TRBV30
CDR3aa: CTSGRGYTGELFF; abundance: .; j_gene: TRBJ2-2; v_gene: TRBV6-1
CDR3aa: CASSRALAGAVWETQYF; abundance: .; j_gene: TRBJ2-5; v_gene: TRBV5-7
CDR3aa: CASSPGVFNQPQHF; abundance: once; j_gene: TRBJ1-5; v_gene: TRBV6-6
CDR3aa: CASGRIGSGANVLTF; abundance: .; j_gene: TRBJ2-6; v_gene: TRBV6-5
CDR3aa: CASSLYRDGYTF; abundance: .; j_gene: TRBJ1-2; v_gene: TRBV28
CDR3aa: CASSLSGRAGDTQYF; abundance: .; j_gene: TRBJ2-3; v_gene: TRBV7-2
CDR3aa: CASSSGLNTEAFF; abundance: .; j_gene: TRBJ1-1; v_gene: TRBV11-3
CDR3aa: CASSAGQGGILSDIQYF; abundance: .; j_gene: TRBJ2-4; v_gene: TRBV2
CDR3aa: CASREGTSQETQYF; abundance: .; j_gene: TRBJ2-5; v_gene: TRBV7-2
CDR3aa: CASSLSGVPSNEQFF; abundance: .; j_gene: TRBJ2-1; v_gene: TRBV11-2
CDR3aa: CASSQDPGTGLSSYEQYF; abundance: .; j_gene: TRBJ2-7; v_gene: TRBV4-1
CDR3aa: CASSRTGSPSNQPQHF; abundance: .; j_gene: TRBJ1-5; v_gene: TRBV5-5
CDR3aa: CASSLNPGPGGYEQYF; abundance: once; j_gene: TRBJ2-7; v_gene: TRBV27
CDR3aa: CASKVGVAYEQYF; abundance: once; j_gene: TRBJ2-7; v_gene: TRBV2
CDR3aa: CASTPPLGGAPGSYEQYF; abundance: once; j_gene: TRBJ2-7; v_gene: TRBV7-9
CDR3aa: CASSIRDRVPPQHF; abundance: .; j_gene: TRBJ1-5; v_gene: TRBV28
CDR3aa: CASSRPGGAGDTQYF; abundance: .; j_gene: TRBJ2-3; v_gene: TRBV18
CDR3aa: CAWSVNKNQPQHF; abundance: .; j_gene: TRBJ1-5; v_gene: TRBV30
CDR3aa: CASSDRSRTRTDTQYF; abundance: .; j_gene: TRBJ2-3; v_gene: TRBV6-1
CDR3aa: CASSSSGLAETQYF; abundance: once; j_gene: TRBJ2-5; v_gene: TRBV7-2
CDR3aa: CASRDGRSSYEQYF; abundance: .; j_gene: TRBJ2-7; v_gene: TRBV5-1
CDR3aa: CASSRQPGLQAETQYF; abundance: .; j_gene: TRBJ2-5; v_gene: TRBV5-4
CDR3aa: CASSRDRGVYNEQFF; abundance: .; j_gene: TRBJ2-1; v_gene: TRBV6-5
CDR3aa: CASSLAFYEQYF; abundance: .; j_gene: TRBJ2-7; v_gene: TRBV28
CDR3aa: CASSRPVNTEAFF; abundance: .; j_gene: TRBJ1-1; v_gene: TRBV28
CDR3aa: CASSSGQGASGGDFF; abundance: .; j_gene: TRBJ1-1; v_gene: TRBV7-2
CDR3aa: CASSQGLGNQPQHF; abundance: .; j_gene: TRBJ1-5; v_gene: TRBV16
CDR3aa: CASSLRGQISYEQYF; abundance: .; j_gene: TRBJ2-7; v_gene: TRBV5-8
CDR3aa: CASSAGAGPSGDTQYF; abundance: .; j_gene: TRBJ2-3; v_gene: TRBV5-1
CDR3aa: CASSEERGTEAFF; abundance: .; j_gene: TRBJ1-1; v_gene: TRBV6-4
CDR3aa: CASFGLPYNEQFF; abundance: .; j_gene: TRBJ2-1; v_gene: TRBV28
CDR3aa: CASSLVPGGGTGELFF; abundance: .; j_gene: TRBJ2-2; v_gene: TRBV5-6
CDR3aa: CASRGQGAYEQYF; abundance: .; j_gene: TRBJ2-7; v_gene: TRBV28
CDR3aa: CASSSQGLGNTEAFF; abundance: once; j_gene: TRBJ1-1; v_gene: TRBV7-9
CDR3aa: CASSALGQGRNIQYF; abundance: .; j_gene: TRBJ2-4; v_gene: TRBV28
CDR3aa: CASSAGGPEMNTEAFF; abundance: .; j_gene: TRBJ1-1; v_gene: TRBV5-1
CDR3aa: CASSVESTSTDTQYF; abundance: .; j_gene: TRBJ2-3; v_gene: TRBV9
CDR3aa: CASSEGAEAFF; abundance: once; j_gene: TRBJ1-1; v_gene: TRBV18